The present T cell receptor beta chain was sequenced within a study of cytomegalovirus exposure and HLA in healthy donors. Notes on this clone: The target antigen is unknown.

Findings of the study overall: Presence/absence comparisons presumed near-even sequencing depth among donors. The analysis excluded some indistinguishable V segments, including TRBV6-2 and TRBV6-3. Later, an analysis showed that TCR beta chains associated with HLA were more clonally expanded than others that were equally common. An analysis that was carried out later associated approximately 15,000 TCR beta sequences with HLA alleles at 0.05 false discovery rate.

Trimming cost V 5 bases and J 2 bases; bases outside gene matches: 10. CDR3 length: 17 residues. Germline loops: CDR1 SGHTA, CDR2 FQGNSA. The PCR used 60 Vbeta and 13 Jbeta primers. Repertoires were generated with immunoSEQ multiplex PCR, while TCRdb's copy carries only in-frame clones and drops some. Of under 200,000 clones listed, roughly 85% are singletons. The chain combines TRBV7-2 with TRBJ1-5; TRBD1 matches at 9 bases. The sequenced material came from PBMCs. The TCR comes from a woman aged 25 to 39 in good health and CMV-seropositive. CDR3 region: CASSRIRQGDGNQPQHF. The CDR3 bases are TGTGCCAGCAGCCGTATCAGACAGGGGGACGGCAATCAGCCCCAGCATTTT.